Shown below are 31 T cell receptor beta chains from a single sample sequenced in a study of blood T cell repertoires in COVID-19. Repertoires were generated with immunoSEQ multiplex PCR, while TCRdb's copy carries only in-frame clones and drops some. The sample holds approximately 300,000 clones, around nine tenths seen once. The sample consisted of peripheral blood. The receptors shown here come from a man aged 25 to 45 with acute or convalescent COVID-19.

This chain connects TRBV28 to TRBJ1-5; 9 nucleotides agree with TRBD1. The CDR3 consists of 15 residues. CDR1 is MDHEN and CDR2 is SYDVKM in the germline V gene. V was clipped by 6 bases and J by 3 bases; unmatched bases: 6. CDR3 coding DNA: TGTGCCAGCAGAGGGACAGGGCCTTACAATCAGCCCCAGCATTTT. It is translated as CASRGTGPYNQPQHF. Together with reference TRBV28 and TRBJ1-5, the CDR3 gives the full variable domain: DVKVTQSSRYLVKRTGEKVFLECVQDMDHENMFWYRQDPGLGLRLIYFSYDVKMKEKGDIPEGYSVSREKKERFSLILESASTNQTSMYLCASRGTGPYNQPQHFGDGTRLSIL.

This rearrangement joins TRBV28 to TRBJ2-2; 14 nucleotides match TRBD2. The trim removed 5 bases at V and 7 bases at J, leaving 3 bases unmatched. The CDR3 has 15 residues. In germline, CDR1 is MDHEN, CDR2 SYDVKM. DNA for the CDR3: TGTGCCAGCAGTCTGGGACTAGCGGGAGTCGGGGAGCTGTTTTTT. Its protein is CASSLGLAGVGELFF.

This rearrangement joins TRBV19 to TRBJ2-2; possible D gene TRBD1, 6 bases. The ends were cut back, 6 bases at V and 9 bases at J, with 11 bases in the middle. CDR1 and CDR2 (germline): LNHDA, SQIVND (reference sequence). This CDR3 spans 12 amino acids. The CDR3 loop reads CASRPDRRELFF. CDR3 DNA: TGTGCCAGTAGACCGGACAGACGGGAGCTGTTTTTT.

This chain joins TRBV30 and TRBJ2-3; 8 bases match TRBD2. This CDR3 region has 17 residues. Germline-derived CDR1 and CDR2 are GTSNPN and SVGIG (reference sequence). V was clipped by 0 bases and J by 3 bases; unmatched bases: 11. The CDR3 here is CAWSVRGAGVPTDTQYF. CDR3 nucleotides: TGTGCCTGGAGTGTACGGGGAGCGGGGGTCCCTACAGATACGCAGTATTTT.

This clone was seen more than once but under ten times. This sequence joins TRBV4-1 and TRBJ2-6, with D tentatively TRBD2 (6 bases). Trimming took 10 bases from V and 4 from J, leaving 14 bases between them. The CDR3 spans 14 residues. Germline CDR1 MGHRA, CDR2 YSYEKL. CDR3: CATQEAGGANVLTF. CDR3 sequence (DNA): TGCGCCACCCAAGAGGCGGGAGGGGCCAACGTCCTGACTTTC.

The chain couples TRBV18 to TRBJ2-2; 9 nucleotides match TRBD1. The CDR3 covers 16 residues. The germline gives CDR1 KGHSH, CDR2 LQKENI. V shed 3 bases and J 7 bases; nucleotides not matched to a gene: 9. In DNA form, the CDR3 reads TGTGCCAGCTCACCCCTCCCCCGGACAGGGGTCGGGGAGCTGTTTTTT. Its protein product is CASSPLPRTGVGELFF.

The chain recombines TRBV27 with TRBJ2-1; 12 positions match TRBD2. This CDR3 contains 17 residues. Germline V gene lookup returns CDR1 MNHEY and CDR2 SMNVEV (reference sequence). J was trimmed by 6 bases and V by 4 bases; bases with no gene match: 10. CDR3 nucleotide sequence: TGTGCCAGCAGTTCGTTCTTAGGGACTAGCGGGCCCAATGAGCAGTTCTTC. Translating gives CASSSFLGTSGPNEQFF.

This clone appeared a single time. The J gene is TRBJ2-1, the V gene TRBV24-1, with TRBD1 matching 8 bases. Per germline, CDR1 KGHDR and CDR2 SFDVKD. Trimming at V came to 3 bases and at J to 4 bases, leaving 10 bases not matched to a gene. The CDR3 runs 17 residues. The CDR3 coding sequence is TGTGCCACCAGTGATCTAAACTCGGGACAGGTATACAATGAGCAGTTCTTC. It translates to CATSDLNSGQVYNEQFF.

The chain links TRBV9 to TRBJ1-5, with 8 bases lining up with TRBD1. CDR3 length: 14 residues. J gave up 5 bases and V 4 bases, and 5 bases lay outside the gene matches. Germline V gene sequence: CDR1 SGDLS, CDR2 YYNGEE. CDR3 nucleotide sequence: TGTGCCAGCAGCCCCGGGACAGGTGATCAGCCCCAGCATTTT. Amino acid sequence: CASSPGTGDQPQHF.

In nucleotides, the CDR3 is TGTGCCAGCAGCTTAGGTGCCAGATCTAACACTGAAGCTTTCTTT. Protein product: CASSLGARSNTEAFF. The chain employs TRBV7-9 and TRBJ1-1, with no clear D. Germline assignment: CDR1 SEHNR and CDR2 FQNEAQ (reference sequence). There are 15 residues in the CDR3. With 1 base removed from V and 2 bases from J, the gap between germline ends came to 11 bases. Together with reference TRBV7-9 and TRBJ1-1, the CDR3 gives the full variable domain: DTGVSQNPRHKITKRGQNVTFRCDPISEHNRLYWYRQTLGQGPEFLTYFQNEAQLEKSRLLSDRFSAERPKGSFSTLEIQRTEQGDSAMYLCASSLGARSNTEAFFGQGTRLTVV.

This clone was seen only once. V and J are TRBV5-6 and TRBJ1-1, with a weak D call TRBD1 (6 bases). V was cut by 4 bases and J by 0 bases, with 19 bases left in between. CDR1 is SGHDT and CDR2 is YYEEEE in the germline V gene. The CDR3 length is 17 residues. The CDR3 DNA sequence: TGTGCCAGCAGCAACCAAGGGGGACGGCTGATGAACACTGAAGCTTTCTTT. Its translation is CASSNQGGRLMNTEAFF.

The J gene is TRBJ1-3, the V gene TRBV3-1 (or the pseudogene TRBV3-2); 7 bases align to TRBD1. The CDR3 is 15 amino acids. Trimming took 3 bases from V and 0 from J; bases not matched to a gene: 2. Germline values: CDR1 LGHDT, CDR2 YNNKEL (reference sequence). The CDR3: CASSHDRASGNTIYF. The DNA for the CDR3 is TGTGCCAGCAGCCATGACAGGGCCTCTGGAAACACCATATATTTT.

This clone was observed a few times. DNA for the CDR3: TGTGCCAGCAGTCGCGCTTTTACGAACATTCAGTACTTC. Amino acids: CASSRAFTNIQYF. The chain couples TRBV2 to TRBJ2-4; no firm D call. V lost 5 bases, J lost 7 bases, and 12 bases lay in between. The CDR3 loop spans 13 amino acids. From germline, CDR1 is SNHLY and CDR2 FYNNEI.

The V gene is TRBV18, the J gene TRBJ2-1; perhaps TRBD2 as D (6 bases). The CDR3 length is 17 residues. The germline V gene has CDR1 KGHSH and CDR2 LQKENI. V lost 3 bases and J lost 5, with 20 bases in between. CDR3 amino acids: CASSPLVSRGVNNEQFF. In nucleotides, the CDR3 is TGTGCCAGCTCACCCCTAGTTTCTCGCGGGGTCAACAATGAGCAGTTCTTC.

The chain links TRBV2 to TRBJ2-3; D perhaps matches TRBD1 (5 bases). The ends were cut back, 8 bases at V and 14 bases at J, with 8 bases in the middle. Looked up from germline, CDR1 is SNHLY and CDR2 is FYNNEI. This CDR3 is built from 8 residues. DNA for the CDR3: TGTGCCAGCTCTACAGGGTATTTT. Residues: CASSTGYF.

This chain joins TRBV4-2 and TRBJ1-6, with 10 positions matching TRBD1. J lost 8 bases, V lost 5 bases, and 9 bases had no gene match. CDR1 LGHNA and CDR2 YNFKEQ come from the germline V gene. The CDR3 contains 16 residues. The CDR3 protein is CASSDVTGTGDSPLHF. Here the CDR3 DNA reads TGTGCCAGCAGCGACGTAACCGGGACAGGGGATTCACCCCTCCACTTT.

The rearrangement links TRBV5-6 to TRBJ2-7; the match to TRBD2 covers 12 bases. The CDR3 has 16 amino acids. V was pared by 4 bases and J by 1 base, with 6 bases of the junction left unmatched. Germline V gene sequence: CDR1 SGHDT, CDR2 YYEEEE. This CDR3 reads CASSRWTSGASYEQYF. Here the CDR3 DNA reads TGTGCCAGCAGCCGCTGGACTAGCGGGGCTTCCTACGAGCAGTACTTC.

The CDR3, as DNA: TGTGCCAGCAGTCCCCCGGGGGGGAGCAACGAGCAGTACTTC. Translated, it gives CASSPPGGSNEQYF. V usage is TRBV28 and J usage is TRBJ2-7; 8 positions agree with TRBD2. Germline CDR1 reads MDHEN; CDR2 reads SYDVKM. The CDR3 contains 14 residues. The junction had 8 bases not matched to a gene; V was cut back by 5 bases and J by 5 bases.

Here the CDR3 reads CASSKRPGLALAYEQYF. CDR3 sequence (DNA): TGTGCCAGCAGCAAGAGACCGGGACTCGCCCTGGCCTACGAGCAGTACTTC. The chain employs TRBV21-1 and TRBJ2-7; the table's TRBD2 call for D was not verified on the DNA. TRBV21-1 represents a pseudogene. The CDR3 length is 17 residues.

V usage is TRBV4-1 and J usage is TRBJ2-7; unclear D gene. The CDR3 contains 15 residues. V was cut by 1 base and J by 0 bases, with 10 bases left in between. CDR1 MGHRA and CDR2 YSYEKL come from the germline V gene. For the CDR3, the DNA is TGCGCCAGCAGCCAAGTCGAAAGAGCCTCCTACGAGCAGTACTTC. Protein sequence: CASSQVERASYEQYF.

The chain combines TRBV5-6 with TRBJ1-2; D gene ambiguous. V lost 0 bases and J lost 5, with 5 bases in between. Germline V gene sequence: CDR1 SGHDT, CDR2 YYEEEE. The CDR3 length is 12 residues. CDR3 sequence reads: CASSLAPYGYTF. The DNA of the CDR3 is TGTGCCAGCAGCTTGGCCCCGTATGGCTACACCTTC. Filled out from reference TRBV5-6 and TRBJ1-2, the complete variable domain reads DAGVTQSPTHLIKTRGQQVTLRCSPKSGHDTVSWYQQALGQGPQFIFQYYEEEERQRGNFPDRFSGHQFPNYSSELNVNALLLGDSALYLCASSLAPYGYTFGSGTRLTVV.

V gene TRBV19 combines with J gene TRBJ2-7; maybe TRBD2 (5 bases). CDR1 and CDR2 (germline): LNHDA, SQIVND (reference sequence). The CDR3 is 15 residues long. Trimming cost V 3 bases and J 6 bases, with 18 bases left between them. CDR3 bases: TGTGCCAGTAGTATTTTATTCGGGTCGAGGGTCGAGCAGTACTTC. The encoded protein is CASSILFGSRVEQYF.

The rearrangement joins TRBV5-6 to TRBJ2-5, with D tentatively TRBD1 (5 bases). V was trimmed by 5 bases and J by 7 bases, leaving 12 bases between them. The CDR3 length is 12 residues. CDR1 is SGHDT and CDR2 is YYEEEE in the germline V gene. CDR3 region: CASSRHTGTQYF. CDR3 DNA: TGTGCCAGCAGTCGACATACAGGGACCCAGTACTTC. The entire variable domain, with the rest obtained from reference TRBV5-6 and TRBJ2-5, is as follows: DAGVTQSPTHLIKTRGQQVTLRCSPKSGHDTVSWYQQALGQGPQFIFQYYEEEERQRGNFPDRFSGHQFPNYSSELNVNALLLGDSALYLCASSRHTGTQYFGPGTRLLVL.

The chain joins TRBV11-3 to TRBJ2-1, with 8 bases aligning to TRBD2. V was clipped by 4 bases and J by 5 bases; unmatched bases: 7. This CDR3 is 15 amino acids long. Germline V CDR1 and CDR2: SGHNT, YENEEA. DNA for the CDR3: TGTGCCAGCAGCTCTTATCGGGGGGGGAACAATGAGCAGTTCTTC. Translation: CASSSYRGGNNEQFF.

CDR3 loop: CASSLIPGGLEQFF. The CDR3 nucleotides read TGCGCCAGCAGCCTAATTCCCGGGGGACTTGAGCAGTTCTTC. This chain uses TRBV5-1 with TRBJ2-1; D possibly corresponds to TRBD2 (6 bases). The CDR3 has 14 amino acids. Between the trimmed V and J ends, which lost 4 bases and 9 bases, there was a span of 17 bases. Germline CDR1 reads SGHRS; CDR2 reads YFSETQ.

This clone is a singleton in its sample. J is TRBJ1-3 and V is TRBV30; D gene uncertain. Germline CDR1 GTSNPN, CDR2 SVGIG (reference sequence). The germline V and J ends were trimmed by 0 bases and 4 bases, with 19 bases remaining between them. This CDR3 contains 17 residues. The DNA for the CDR3 is TGTGCCTGGAGTGTTGCGGGGATCCAGATGCCGGGAAACACCATATATTTT. Amino acids: CAWSVAGIQMPGNTIYF.

This clone is a singleton in its sample. CDR3 DNA sequence: TGCGCCAGCAGCCAAGTTCCAGGGGGTACTCAGCCCCAGCATTTT. Translation: CASSQVPGGTQPQHF. The chain uses TRBV4-1 and TRBJ1-5, with 7 bases that match TRBD1. The CDR3 spans 15 residues. With 1 base clipped from V and 6 bases from J, the junction kept 6 bases outside the gene matches. CDR1 and CDR2 (germline): MGHRA, YSYEKL.

The V call is TRBV12-3 or TRBV12-4, the J call TRBJ1-1, with D possibly TRBD1 on 5 matching bases. V was pared by 7 bases and J by 4 bases, with 13 bases between. The CDR3 has 13 residues. CDR3 sequence (DNA): TGTGCCAGCACTCCGGGACTGCTCACTGAAGCTTTCTTT. This gives the protein CASTPGLLTEAFF.

This clone occurred a few times. V and J are TRBV20-1 and TRBJ1-2; D might be TRBD1 (6 bases). V lost 3 bases to trimming and J lost 11 bases, with 22 bases between them. The CDR3 consists of 14 residues. Germline V gene sequence: CDR1 DFQATT, CDR2 SNEGSKA (reference sequence). The CDR3 here is CSASHPATARGYTF. CDR3 bases: TGCAGTGCTAGTCATCCTGCGACAGCGAGGGGGTACACCTTC.

The chain carries TRBV19 and TRBJ2-7, with 12 bases that match TRBD2. This CDR3 has 15 residues. The junction had 4 bases not matched to a gene; V was cut back by 4 bases and J by 3 bases. Germline V gene data show CDR1 as LNHDA and CDR2 as SQIVND (reference sequence). As DNA, the CDR3 is TGTGCCAGTAGTAGCGGACTAGCGGGACTCTACGAGCAGTACTTC. Translated: CASSSGLAGLYEQYF.

This clone has only one observation. The chain carries TRBV27 and TRBJ2-7; 10 bases match TRBD2. J gave up 3 bases and V 3 bases, and 5 bases lay outside the gene matches. CDR1 is MNHEY and CDR2 is SMNVEV in the germline V gene (reference sequence). This CDR3 spans 15 amino acids. This chain's CDR3 is CASSLLLAGYYEQYF. The CDR3 DNA reads TGTGCCAGCAGTTTGTTACTAGCGGGGTACTACGAGCAGTACTTC.